This T cell receptor (beta chain) emerged from a study of post-analysis software for immune sequencing data. Overall study: Several disease courses (relapsing-remitting, secondary progressive and progressive-relapsing) of multiple sclerosis were included. Findings and caveats of the study: Five or six TRBV segments were significantly more frequent in patients than in controls. TRBV5-6, TRBV5-1 and TRBV20-1 were among these segments. Batch-matched samples strongly co-clustered by F measure. Multiple sclerosis was associated with a significant reduction in normalized Chao1 diversity relative to controls.

Losses at the gene ends were 4 bases for V and 5 bases for J; bases not matched to a gene: 6. Germline V CDR1 and CDR2: ENHRY, SYGVKD. CDR3 length equals 15 residues. This clonotype was recorded once. Its antigen is unidentified. Presence of unique molecular identifiers characterized the TCR beta cDNA libraries. When 1 to 10 million T cells were used, they gave a few hundred thousand cDNA molecules. Using its own MiXCR run on the PCR reads, TCRdb lists one record per CDR3 protein. The sample has 450,000 to 650,000 distinct CDR3 sequences, about 44% seen once. The sequenced sample was blood. This chain uses TRBV10-3 with TRBJ2-1; 9 nucleotides align to TRBD2. The sequence was collected from a girl aged 5-17 years with multiple sclerosis. In DNA, the CDR3 is TGTGCCATCAGTGGGGGGACTAGCAGACACAATGAGCAGTTCTTC. Protein product: CAISGGTSRHNEQFF.